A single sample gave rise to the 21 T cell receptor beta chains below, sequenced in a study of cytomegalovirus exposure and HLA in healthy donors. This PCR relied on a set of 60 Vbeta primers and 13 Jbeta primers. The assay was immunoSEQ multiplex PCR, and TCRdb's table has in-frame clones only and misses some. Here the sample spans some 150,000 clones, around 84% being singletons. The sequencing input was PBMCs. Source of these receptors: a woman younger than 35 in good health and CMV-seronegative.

CDR3 protein: CASSSQGWDEQFF. DNA of the CDR3: TGTGCCAGCAGCTCTCAGGGTTGGGATGAGCAGTTCTTC. The chain employs TRBV5-4 and TRBJ2-1; D perhaps matches TRBD1 (5 bases). The CDR3 totals 13 residues. Between the trimmed V and J ends, which lost 3 bases and 8 bases, there was a span of 12 bases. Germline lookup yields CDR1 SGHNT and CDR2 YYREEE (reference sequence).

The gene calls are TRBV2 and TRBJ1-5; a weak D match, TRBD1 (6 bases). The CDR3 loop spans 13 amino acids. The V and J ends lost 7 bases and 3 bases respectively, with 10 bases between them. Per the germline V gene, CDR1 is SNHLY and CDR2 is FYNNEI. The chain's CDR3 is CASTGDHNQPQHF. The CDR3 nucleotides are TGTGCCAGCACAGGGGACCACAATCAGCCCCAGCATTTT.

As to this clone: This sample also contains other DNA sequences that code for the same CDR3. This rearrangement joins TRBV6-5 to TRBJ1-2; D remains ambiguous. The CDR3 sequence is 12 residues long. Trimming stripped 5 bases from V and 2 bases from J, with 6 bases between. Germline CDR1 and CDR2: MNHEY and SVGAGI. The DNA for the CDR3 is TGTGCCAGCAGTCCACAGAACTATGGCTACACCTTC. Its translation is CASSPQNYGYTF.

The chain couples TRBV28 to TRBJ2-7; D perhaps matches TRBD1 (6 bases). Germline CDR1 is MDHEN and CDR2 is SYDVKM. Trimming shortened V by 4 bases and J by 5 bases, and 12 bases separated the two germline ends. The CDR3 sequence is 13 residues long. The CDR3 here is CASSSTGKDEQYF. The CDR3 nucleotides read TGTGCCAGCAGTTCAACAGGGAAAGACGAGCAGTACTTC.

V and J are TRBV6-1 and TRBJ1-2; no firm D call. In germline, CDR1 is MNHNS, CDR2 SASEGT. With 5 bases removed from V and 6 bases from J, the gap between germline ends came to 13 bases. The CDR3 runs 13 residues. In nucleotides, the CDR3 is TGTGCCAGCAGTCCACCCCGCCACAATGGCTACACCTTC. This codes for CASSPPRHNGYTF.

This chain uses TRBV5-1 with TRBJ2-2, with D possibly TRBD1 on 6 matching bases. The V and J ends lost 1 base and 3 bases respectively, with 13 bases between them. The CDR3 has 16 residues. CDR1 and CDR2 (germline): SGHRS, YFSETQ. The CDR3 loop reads CASSLFVRGDTGELFF. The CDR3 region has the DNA TGCGCCAGCAGCTTGTTTGTCAGGGGAGACACCGGGGAGCTGTTTTTT.

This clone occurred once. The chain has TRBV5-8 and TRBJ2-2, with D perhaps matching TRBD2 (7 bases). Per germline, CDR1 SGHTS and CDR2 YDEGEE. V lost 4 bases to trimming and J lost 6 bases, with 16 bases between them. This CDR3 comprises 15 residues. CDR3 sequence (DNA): TGTGCCAGCAGCCGGTCCGGGGGGCGCGCCGGGGAGCTGTTTTTT. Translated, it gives CASSRSGGRAGELFF.

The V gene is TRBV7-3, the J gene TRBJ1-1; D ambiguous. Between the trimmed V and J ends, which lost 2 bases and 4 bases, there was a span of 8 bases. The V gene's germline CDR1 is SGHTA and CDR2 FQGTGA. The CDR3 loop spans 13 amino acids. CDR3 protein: CASSLGPPTEAFF. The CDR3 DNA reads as TGTGCCAGCAGCTTAGGCCCGCCCACTGAAGCTTTCTTT.

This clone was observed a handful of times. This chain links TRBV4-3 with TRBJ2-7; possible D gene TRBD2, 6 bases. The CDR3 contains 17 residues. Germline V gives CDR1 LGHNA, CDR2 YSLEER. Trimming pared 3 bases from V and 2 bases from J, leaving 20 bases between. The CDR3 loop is CASSQAISGRNTYEQYF. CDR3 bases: TGCGCCAGCAGCCAGGCAATATCCGGGAGAAACACCTACGAGCAGTACTTC.

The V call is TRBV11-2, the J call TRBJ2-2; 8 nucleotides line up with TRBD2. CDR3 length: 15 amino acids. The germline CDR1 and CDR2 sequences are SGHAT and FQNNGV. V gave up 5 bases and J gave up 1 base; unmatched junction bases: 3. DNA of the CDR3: TGTGCCAGCAGCCGTAGCGGGAAGAACACCGGGGAGCTGTTTTTT. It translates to CASSRSGKNTGELFF. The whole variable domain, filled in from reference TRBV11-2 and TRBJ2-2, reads EAGVAQSPRYKIIEKRQSVAFWCNPISGHATLYWYQQILGQGPKLLIQFQNNGVVDDSQLPKDRFSAERLKGVDSTLKIQPAKLEDSAVYLCASSRSGKNTGELFFGEGSRLTVL.

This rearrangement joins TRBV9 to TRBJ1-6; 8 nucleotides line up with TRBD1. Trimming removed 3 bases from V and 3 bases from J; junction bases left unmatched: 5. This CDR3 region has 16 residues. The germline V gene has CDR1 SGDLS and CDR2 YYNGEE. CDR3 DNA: TGTGCCAGCAGCGAGGGACAGGCCGACTATAATTCACCCCTCCACTTT. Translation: CASSEGQADYNSPLHF.

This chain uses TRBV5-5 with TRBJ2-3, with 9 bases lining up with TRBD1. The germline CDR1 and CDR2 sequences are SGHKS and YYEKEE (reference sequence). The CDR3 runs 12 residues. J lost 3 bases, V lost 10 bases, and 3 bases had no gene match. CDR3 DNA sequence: TGTGCCGGAGGGACAGGGACAGATACGCAGTATTTT. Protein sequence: CAGGTGTDTQYF. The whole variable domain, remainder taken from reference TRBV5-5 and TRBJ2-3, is DAGVTQSPTHLIKTRGQQVTLRCSPISGHKSVSWYQQVLGQGPQFIFQYYEKEERGRGNFPDRFSARQFPNYSSELNVNALLLGDSALYLCAGGTGTDTQYFGPGTRLTVL.

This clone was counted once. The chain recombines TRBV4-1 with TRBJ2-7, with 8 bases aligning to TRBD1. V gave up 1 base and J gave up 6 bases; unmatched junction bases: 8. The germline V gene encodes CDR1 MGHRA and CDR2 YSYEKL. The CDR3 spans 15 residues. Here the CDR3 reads CASSQVQGARGEQYF. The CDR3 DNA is TGCGCCAGCAGCCAAGTTCAGGGGGCTAGGGGCGAGCAGTACTTC.

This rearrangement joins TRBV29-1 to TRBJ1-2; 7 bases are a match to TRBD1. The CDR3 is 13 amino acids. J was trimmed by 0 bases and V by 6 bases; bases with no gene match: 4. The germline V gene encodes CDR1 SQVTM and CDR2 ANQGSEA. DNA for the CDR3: TGCAGCGTGGGGACAGCGACTAACTATGGCTACACCTTC. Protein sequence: CSVGTATNYGYTF.

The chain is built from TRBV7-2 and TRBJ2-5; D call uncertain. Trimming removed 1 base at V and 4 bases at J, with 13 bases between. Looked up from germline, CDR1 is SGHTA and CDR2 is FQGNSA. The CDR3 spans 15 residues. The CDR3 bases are TGTGCCAGCAGCTTAGACAGCTCGTGTCGAGAGACCCAGTACTTC. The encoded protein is CASSLDSSCRETQYF. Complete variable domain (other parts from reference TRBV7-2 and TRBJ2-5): GAGVSQSPSNKVTEKGKDVELRCDPISGHTALYWYRQSLGQGLEFLIYFQGNSAPDKSGLPSDRFSAERTGGSVSTLTIQRTQQEDSAVYLCASSLDSSCRETQYFGPGTRLLVL.

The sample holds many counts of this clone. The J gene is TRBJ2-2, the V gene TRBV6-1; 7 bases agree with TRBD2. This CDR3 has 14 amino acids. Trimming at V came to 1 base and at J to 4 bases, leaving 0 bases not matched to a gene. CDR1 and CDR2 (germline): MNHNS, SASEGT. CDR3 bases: TGTGCCAGCAGTGAAGGGACTAGCACCGGGGAGCTGTTTTTT. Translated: CASSEGTSTGELFF.

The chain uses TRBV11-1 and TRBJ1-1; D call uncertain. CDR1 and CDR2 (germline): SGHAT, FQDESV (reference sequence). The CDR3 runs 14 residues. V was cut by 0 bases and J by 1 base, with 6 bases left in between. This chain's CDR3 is CASSLAGWNTEAFF. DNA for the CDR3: TGTGCCAGCAGCTTAGCCGGGTGGAACACTGAAGCTTTCTTT.

This CDR3 reads CASSFGDTYGYTF. The CDR3 nucleotides read TGTGCCAGCAGCTTCGGGGACACCTATGGCTACACCTTC. This chain connects TRBV5-4 to TRBJ1-2, with D possibly TRBD1 on 6 matching bases. This CDR3 contains 13 residues. V was trimmed by 2 bases and J by 4 bases, leaving 9 bases between them. Germline CDR1 is SGHNT and CDR2 is YYREEE (reference sequence).

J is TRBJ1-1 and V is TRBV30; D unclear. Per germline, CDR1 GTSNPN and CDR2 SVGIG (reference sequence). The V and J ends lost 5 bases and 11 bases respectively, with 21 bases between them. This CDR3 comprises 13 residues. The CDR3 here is CAWLPPSGVWAFF. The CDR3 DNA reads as TGTGCCTGGCTTCCCCCCTCCGGGGTTTGGGCTTTCTTT. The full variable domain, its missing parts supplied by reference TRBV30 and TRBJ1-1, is SQTIHQWPATLVQPVGSPLSLECTVEGTSNPNLYWYRQAAGRGLQLLFYSVGIGQISSEVPQNLSASRPQDRQFILSSKKLLLSDSGFYLCAWLPPSGVWAFFGQGTRLTVV.

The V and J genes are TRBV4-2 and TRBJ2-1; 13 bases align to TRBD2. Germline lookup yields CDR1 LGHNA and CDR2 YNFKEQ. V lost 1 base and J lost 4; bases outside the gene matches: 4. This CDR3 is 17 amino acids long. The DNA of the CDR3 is TGTGCCAGCAGCCAAGGGGGACTAGCGGGATCATACAATGAGCAGTTCTTC. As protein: CASSQGGLAGSYNEQFF.

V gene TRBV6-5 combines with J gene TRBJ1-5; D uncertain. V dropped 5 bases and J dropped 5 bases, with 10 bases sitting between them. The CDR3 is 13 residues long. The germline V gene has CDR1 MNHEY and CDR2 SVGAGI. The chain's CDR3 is CASSEALHQPQHF. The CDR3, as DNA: TGTGCCAGCAGTGAAGCGCTACATCAGCCCCAGCATTTT.